The clone carrying this T cell receptor (beta chain) was detected a few times. Its cognate antigen is unknown. This sample was included in a study of early T cells in non-severe SARS-CoV-2 infection. Whole-study findings and limits: Private and CD4 specificities were missed by VDJdb matching, skewed to anti-spike CD8.

Each CDR3 protein gets one entry after TCRdb re-called the 5' RACE reads with MiXCR. Among about 30,000 distinct CDR3 sequences listed, around 6% were seen once. The sample comprised whole blood. The sequence derives from an adult who was a healthcare worker with PCR-confirmed SARS-CoV-2 infection or an uninfected control (not recorded which).

CDR3 bases: TGCAGCGTTACTAGACGTACCGGCCTAGCGGGGGGCTTTGACGAGCAGTACTTC. Protein: CSVTRRTGLAGGFDEQYF. The chain combines TRBV29-1 with TRBJ2-7; 11 bases align to TRBD2. In germline, CDR1 is SQVTM, CDR2 ANQGSEA. The CDR3 extends over 18 amino acids. V shed 5 bases and J 5 bases; nucleotides not matched to a gene: 20.